The 3 T cell receptor beta chains listed next were all sequenced from one sample in a study of human T cells and chemical hapten exposure. The time point was: pre-sensitization, week 0. Treatment specified: therapeutic diphenylcyclopropenone sensitization with weekly scalp DPC. TCRdb processed the RACE reads anew with MiXCR; each CDR3 protein has one entry. The sample records about 380,000 distinct CDR3 sequences, more than 4.5% being singletons. Sequenced here: whole blood, sampled in connection with sensitization to the hapten diphenylcyclopropenone (DPC). These receptors all stem from a woman in her 50s with alopecia areata. Some clones in this sample may be carry-over from other donors' samples.

Ten or more counts support this clonotype. The V and J genes are TRBV2 and TRBJ2-2; 9 bases fit TRBD1. The CDR3 covers 15 residues. Germline V gene sequence: CDR1 SNHLY, CDR2 FYNNEI. V shed 6 bases, J shed 4 bases, and the junction held 6 bases outside the gene matches. This chain's CDR3 is CASRKQGASTGELFF. For the CDR3, the DNA is TGTGCCAGCAGAAAACAGGGGGCGAGCACCGGGGAGCTGTTTTTT.

The chain has TRBV25-1 and TRBJ1-2; perhaps TRBD1 as D (5 bases). Trimming removed 6 bases at V and 8 bases at J, with 16 bases between. There are 13 residues in the CDR3. Looked up from germline, CDR1 is MGHDK and CDR2 is SYGVNS. This chain's CDR3 is CASRPPGPRGYTF. The CDR3, as DNA: TGTGCCAGCAGACCTCCGGGGCCCCGGGGCTACACCTTC.

The chain has TRBV29-1 and TRBJ2-1; weak D call: TRBD2 (5 bases). This CDR3 region has 14 residues. In germline, CDR1 is SQVTM, CDR2 ANQGSEA. V lost 4 bases and J lost 0, with 10 bases in between. The CDR3 DNA reads TGCAGCGTTGTAAGAGGGAGCTCCTACAATGAGCAGTTCTTC. It specifies CSVVRGSSYNEQFF.